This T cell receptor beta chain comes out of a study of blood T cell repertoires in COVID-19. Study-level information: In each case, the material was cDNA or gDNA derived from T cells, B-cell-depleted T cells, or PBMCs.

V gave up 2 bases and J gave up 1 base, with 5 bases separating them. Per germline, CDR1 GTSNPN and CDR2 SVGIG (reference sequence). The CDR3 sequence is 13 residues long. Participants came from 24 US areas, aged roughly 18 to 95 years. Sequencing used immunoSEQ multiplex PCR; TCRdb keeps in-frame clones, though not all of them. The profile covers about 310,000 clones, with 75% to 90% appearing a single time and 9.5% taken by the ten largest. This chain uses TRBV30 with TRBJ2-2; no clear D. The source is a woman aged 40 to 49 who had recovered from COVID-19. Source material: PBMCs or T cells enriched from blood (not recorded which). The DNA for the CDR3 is TGTGCCTGGAGTCGACTGAACACCGGGGAGCTGTTTTTT. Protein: CAWSRLNTGELFF.